The 9 T cell receptor beta chains presented below share a single source sample, sequenced in a study of neurological immune-mediated disorders. TCRdb recomputed calls from the 5' RACE reads with MiXCR, one row per CDR3 protein. Of approximately 41,000 distinct CDR3 sequences in the sample, approximately 14% are singletons; the top ten hold about 3.6%. The material sequenced was CD4+ T cells from blood. Receptor source: a woman aged 60-75 years with HTLV-1-associated myelopathy (HAM/TSP).

This clonotype has at least ten counts. The chain joins TRBV20-1 to TRBJ1-2, with D possibly being TRBD1 (5 bases). Germline loops: CDR1 DFQATT, CDR2 SNEGSKA (reference sequence). Trimming left V 5 bases short and J 6 bases short, with 10 bases between. This CDR3 spans 11 amino acids. The CDR3 loop reads CSAVGGHGYTF. The CDR3 nucleotides are TGCAGTGCTGTGGGGGGACATGGCTACACCTTC.

This clonotype has at least ten counts. This sequence joins TRBV5-1 and TRBJ2-4; 9 bases map to TRBD1. This CDR3 is 16 amino acids long. After removal of 5 bases from V and 2 bases from J, the junction contained 8 bases not matched to a gene. Germline CDR1 and CDR2: SGHRS and YFSETQ. CDR3: CASRGQGPGSKNIQYF. CDR3 coding DNA: TGCGCCAGCAGGGGACAGGGTCCTGGGTCCAAAAACATTCAGTACTTC.

This clonotype was counted ten times or more. The chain joins TRBV6-1 to TRBJ1-1; D is unresolved. Trimming stripped 4 bases from V and 5 bases from J, with 14 bases between. This CDR3 contains 14 residues. Germline CDR1 reads MNHNS; CDR2 reads SASEGT. In DNA form, the CDR3 reads TGTGCCAGCAGTGTTCAGTTCCAAATTACTGAAGCTTTCTTT. Translated, it gives CASSVQFQITEAFF.

This clonotype was recorded at least ten times. The gene calls are TRBV5-1 and TRBJ1-2; D unclear. The V and J ends lost 7 bases and 4 bases respectively, with 20 bases between them. This CDR3 has 15 amino acids. Germline loops: CDR1 SGHRS, CDR2 YFSETQ. In nucleotides, the CDR3 is TGCGCCAGCCGCCCCCAACCCGGCACGAGCTATGGCTACACCTTC. Translated, it gives CASRPQPGTSYGYTF.

The chain joins TRBV7-9 to TRBJ2-7, with D unresolved. The germline CDR1 and CDR2 sequences are SEHNR and FQNEAQ (reference sequence). Trimming shortened V by 1 base and J by 1 base, and 5 bases separated the two germline ends. The CDR3 is made up of 13 amino acids. Here the CDR3 DNA reads TGTGCCAGCAGCTTAGACACTTCCTACGAGCAGTACTTC. As protein: CASSLDTSYEQYF.

There are many counts of this clonotype. The rearrangement uses TRBV5-1 and TRBJ2-2; D uncertain. The V end was cut by 1 base, the J end by 8 bases, with 12 bases between. Germline CDR1 and CDR2: SGHRS and YFSETQ. CDR3 size: 14 residues. Here the CDR3 reads CASSLTSLQGELFF. The CDR3 nucleotides are TGCGCCAGCAGCTTGACATCCCTGCAAGGGGAGCTGTTTTTT. The full variable domain, completed using reference TRBV5-1 and TRBJ2-2, is KAGVTQTPRYLIKTRGQQVTLSCSPISGHRSVSWYQQTPGQGLQFLFEYFSETQRNKGNFPGRFSGRQFSNSRSEMNVSTLELGDSALYLCASSLTSLQGELFFGEGSRLTVL.

This clonotype was picked up many times. The rearrangement links TRBV5-1 to TRBJ1-2, with 9 nucleotides matching TRBD1. V was clipped by 4 bases and J by 4 bases; unmatched bases: 8. Per germline, CDR1 SGHRS and CDR2 YFSETQ. This CDR3 has 15 residues. The CDR3, as DNA: TGCGCCAGCAGCGAGGGACAGGGAAATATCTATGGCTACACCTTC. It is translated as CASSEGQGNIYGYTF.

This clonotype showed up just once. This chain joins TRBV19 and TRBJ1-4; TRBD1 matches 10 bases. CDR3 size: 15 residues. With 6 bases clipped from V and 2 bases from J, the junction kept 3 bases outside the gene matches. The germline CDR1 and CDR2 sequences are LNHDA and SQIVND (reference sequence). The CDR3 sequence is CASSRDRGTNEKLFF. For the CDR3, the DNA is TGTGCCAGTAGCAGGGACAGGGGCACTAATGAAAAACTGTTTTTT.

The table lists this clonotype with many counts. The V gene is TRBV20-1, the J gene TRBJ2-3, with 8 positions matching TRBD2. V was pared by 6 bases and J by 3 bases, with 5 bases of the junction left unmatched. This CDR3 contains 13 residues. From germline, CDR1 is DFQATT and CDR2 SNEGSKA (reference sequence). Here the CDR3 DNA reads TGCAGTGCCCCGGGGGGGGGAACAGATACGCAGTATTTT. As protein: CSAPGGGTDTQYF.